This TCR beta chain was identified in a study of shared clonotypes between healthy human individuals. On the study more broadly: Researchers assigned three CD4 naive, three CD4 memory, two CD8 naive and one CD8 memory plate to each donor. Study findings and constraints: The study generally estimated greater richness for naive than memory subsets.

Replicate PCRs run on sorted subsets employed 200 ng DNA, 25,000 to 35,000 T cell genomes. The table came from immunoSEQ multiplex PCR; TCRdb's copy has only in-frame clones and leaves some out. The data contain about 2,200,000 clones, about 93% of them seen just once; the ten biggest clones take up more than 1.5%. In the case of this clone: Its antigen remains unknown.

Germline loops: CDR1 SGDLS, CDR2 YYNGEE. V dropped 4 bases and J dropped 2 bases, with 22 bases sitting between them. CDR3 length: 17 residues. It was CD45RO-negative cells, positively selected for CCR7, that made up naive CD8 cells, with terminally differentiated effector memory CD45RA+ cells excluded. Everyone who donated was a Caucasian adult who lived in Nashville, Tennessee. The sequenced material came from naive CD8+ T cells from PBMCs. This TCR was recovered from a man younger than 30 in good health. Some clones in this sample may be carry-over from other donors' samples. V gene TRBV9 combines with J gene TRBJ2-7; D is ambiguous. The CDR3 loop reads CASSPGPPDARAYEQYF. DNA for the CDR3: TGTGCCAGCAGCCCCGGGCCCCCTGATGCAAGGGCCTACGAGCAGTACTTC.